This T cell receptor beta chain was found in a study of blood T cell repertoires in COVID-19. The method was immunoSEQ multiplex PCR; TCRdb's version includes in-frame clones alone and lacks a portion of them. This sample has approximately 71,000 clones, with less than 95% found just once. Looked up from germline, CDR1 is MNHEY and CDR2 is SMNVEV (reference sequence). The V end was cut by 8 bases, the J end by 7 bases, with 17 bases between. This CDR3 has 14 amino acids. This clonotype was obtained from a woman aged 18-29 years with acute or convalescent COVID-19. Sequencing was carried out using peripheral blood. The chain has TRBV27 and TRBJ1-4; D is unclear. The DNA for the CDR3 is TGTGCCAGCGGTCGAACCTCGGAGGGTGAAAAACTGTTTTTT. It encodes CASGRTSEGEKLFF.